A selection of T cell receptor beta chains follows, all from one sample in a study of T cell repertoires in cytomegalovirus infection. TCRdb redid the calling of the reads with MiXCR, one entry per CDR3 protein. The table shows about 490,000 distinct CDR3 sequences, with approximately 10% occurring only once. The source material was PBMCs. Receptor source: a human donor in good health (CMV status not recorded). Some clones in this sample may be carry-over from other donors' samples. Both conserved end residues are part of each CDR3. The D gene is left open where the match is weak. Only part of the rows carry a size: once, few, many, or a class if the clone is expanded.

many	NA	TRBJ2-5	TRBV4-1	TGCGCCAGCAGCCAAGAGGGGAACCAAGAGACCCAGTACTTC	CASSQEGNQETQYF
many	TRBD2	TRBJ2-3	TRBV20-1	TGCAGTGCTAGAGCACTAGCGGGGGCCTCCACAGATACGCAGTATTTT	CSARALAGASTDTQYF
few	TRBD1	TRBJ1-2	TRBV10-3	TGTGCCATCAGTGATGGGACAGAAAGCTATGGCTACACCTTC	CAISDGTESYGYTF
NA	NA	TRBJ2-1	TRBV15	TGTGCCACCAGCAGAGATGAACTACCTTACAATGAGCAGTTCTTC	CATSRDELPYNEQFF
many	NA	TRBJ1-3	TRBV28	TGTGCCAGCAACCCAAAGGAGGCAGGCCTTGGAAACACCATATATTTT	CASNPKEAGLGNTIYF
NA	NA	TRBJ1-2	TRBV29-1	TGCAGCGTTTTTATTTATACCGGACGGGGGTACTATGGCTACACCTTC	CSVFIYTGRGYYGYTF
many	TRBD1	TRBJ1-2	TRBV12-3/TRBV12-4	TGTGCCAGCAGGAGGGAAGTCACAGGGGGCGGAAATGTCTACACCTTC	CASRREVTGGGNVYTF
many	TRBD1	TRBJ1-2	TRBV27	TGTGCCAGCAGTCCACTTCCGGGACAGGGCGCTTCAGCTAACTATGGCTACACCTTC	CASSPLPGQGASANYGYTF
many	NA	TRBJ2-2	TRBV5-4	TGTGCCAGCAGCCCAGACTGGGGGCCTGCCGGGGAGCTGTTTTTT	CASSPDWGPAGELFF
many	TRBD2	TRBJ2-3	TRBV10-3	TGTGCCATCAGGAAAGCTGAGTTAGCGGGGGGGCTCCGCACAGATACGCAGTATTTT	CAIRKAELAGGLRTDTQYF
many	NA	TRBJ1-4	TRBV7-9	TGTGCCAGCAGCACAGGACAGTCCAGGAATGAAAAACTGTTTTTT	CASSTGQSRNEKLFF
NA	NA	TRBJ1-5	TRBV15	TGTGCCACCGCCAGGGCAGGGGAAGAATCTCTGGATTTT	CATARAGEESLDF
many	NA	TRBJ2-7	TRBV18	TGTGCCAGCTCGCATCGGGACGGACCGTCCTACGAGCAGTACTTC	CASSHRDGPSYEQYF